This section outlines one T cell receptor (beta chain) sequence together with its context. Enrollment of patients from Seattle took place during active infection, with longitudinal follow-up. The table came from immunoSEQ multiplex PCR; TCRdb's copy has only in-frame clones and leaves some out. Of 300,000 to 400,000 clones in the sample, 85% to 90% were seen once. The entry originates in a study of blood T cell repertoires in COVID-19. Material for sequencing was peripheral blood. This receptor was taken from a woman in her forties or fifties with COVID-19, enrolled during active disease.

For the CDR3, the DNA is TGTGCCAGCAGCCGGACCGGTTCGGGGGCGGGGGATGAAAAACTGTTTTTT. It yields the protein CASSRTGSGAGDEKLFF. J is TRBJ1-4 and V is TRBV5-4, with D perhaps TRBD1 (6 bases). This CDR3 is 17 amino acids long. CDR1 and CDR2 (germline): SGHNT, YYREEE (reference sequence). Trimming took off 4 bases at V and 6 bases at J, with 22 bases between the two ends. The variable domain in full, completed from reference TRBV5-4 and TRBJ1-4, reads ETGVTQSPTHLIKTRGQQVTLRCSSQSGHNTVSWYQQALGQGPQFIFQYYREEENGRGNFPPRFSGLQFPNYSSELNVNALELDDSALYLCASSRTGSGAGDEKLFFGSGTQLSVL.